This is a list of T cell receptor beta chains from one sample in a study of early T cells in non-severe SARS-CoV-2 infection. TCRdb redid the calling of the 5' RACE reads with MiXCR, one entry per CDR3 protein. The sample includes over 50,000 distinct CDR3 sequences, roughly 12% of them seen just once. The sequenced sample was whole blood. The source is an adult who was a healthcare worker with PCR-confirmed SARS-CoV-2 infection or an uninfected control (not recorded which). Both conserved end residues are trimmed from each CDR3.

cdr3_aa: ASSLDLGVAYEQY
v_call: TRBV11-2

cdr3_aa: ASSSRVGRNSPLH
v_call: TRBV12-3/TRBV12-4

cdr3_aa: ASSTGQGREREQY
v_call: TRBV9

cdr3_aa: ASSPLTGKVEQY
v_call: TRBV5-5

cdr3_aa: ASSPLRGSRDTQY
v_call: TRBV3-1

cdr3_aa: ASSVEPLAYEQY
v_call: TRBV6-1

cdr3_aa: ASSRDRDNYGYT
v_call: TRBV13

cdr3_aa: ASSPWAAGLLNEKLF
v_call: TRBV18

cdr3_aa: ASSQDDGLGDMNTEAF
v_call: TRBV3-1

cdr3_aa: AINQLAGGNEQY
v_call: TRBV10-3

cdr3_aa: ASSPPSGSRNEQF
v_call: TRBV11-3

cdr3_aa: ASSLGDEKQF
v_call: TRBV5-1

cdr3_aa: ASSSGTGDSPLH
v_call: TRBV5-1

cdr3_aa: ASSFSNPTSNYGYT
v_call: TRBV5-6

cdr3_aa: ASSFYADTQY
v_call: TRBV7-9

cdr3_aa: ASSPRGDLAYNEQF
v_call: TRBV11-3

cdr3_aa: ASSAGLAGDNEQF
v_call: TRBV5-1

cdr3_aa: ASSQLAGTEQF
v_call: TRBV14

cdr3_aa: ASSSPLSSYGYT
v_call: TRBV6-5

cdr3_aa: AWSYRPTWGHNEQF
v_call: TRBV30

cdr3_aa: ASRTSFSTDTQY
v_call: TRBV6-1

cdr3_aa: ASSQDQTPRGWDLQETQY
v_call: TRBV3-1

cdr3_aa: SVEDWEVTYNEQF
v_call: TRBV29-1

cdr3_aa: ASSLTQEVGETQY
v_call: TRBV12-3/TRBV12-4

cdr3_aa: AIRTGGTEAF
v_call: TRBV10-3

cdr3_aa: SVEQGANYGYT
v_call: TRBV29-1

cdr3_aa: SASTYGGNTGELF
v_call: TRBV20-1

cdr3_aa: ATSRDRATSIMAGNQPQH
v_call: TRBV15

cdr3_aa: ASSLKAVGWNTEAF
v_call: TRBV12-3/TRBV12-4

cdr3_aa: ASSYNREINIQY
v_call: TRBV6-5

cdr3_aa: ASSLGLAGDIEQF
v_call: TRBV5-4

cdr3_aa: ASSLDIGEQY
v_call: TRBV7-9

cdr3_aa: ASSDRGKPYNEQF
v_call: TRBV11-2

cdr3_aa: SVEDQQGGTDTQY
v_call: TRBV29-1

cdr3_aa: ASSPGTSGKISYNEQF
v_call: TRBV7-9

cdr3_aa: ASSQVRGWSTDTQY
v_call: TRBV3-1

cdr3_aa: ASSIYGSGGNQPQH
v_call: TRBV19

cdr3_aa: ASRPQGHGANVLT
v_call: TRBV13

cdr3_aa: ASSRAGGAGDTEAF
v_call: TRBV4-2

cdr3_aa: ASSLTSPRSNSPLH
v_call: TRBV7-3

cdr3_aa: SVEGPIDTGELF
v_call: TRBV29-1

cdr3_aa: SVAPAGSFLNYGYT
v_call: TRBV29-1

cdr3_aa: ASSVAGTTKETQY
v_call: TRBV9

cdr3_aa: ASSLGRTSGTDTQY
v_call: TRBV4-2

cdr3_aa: ASSRGLSGANVLT
v_call: TRBV6-5

cdr3_aa: ASSEWEAKNIQY
v_call: TRBV6-1

cdr3_aa: ASSSDGQRTYEQY
v_call: TRBV5-1

cdr3_aa: ASRTSGSSYNEQF
v_call: TRBV19

cdr3_aa: ASMKVGVQETQY
v_call: TRBV6-6

cdr3_aa: ASRRLAGPNEQF
v_call: TRBV12-3/TRBV12-4

cdr3_aa: ASSSGTHGDTQY
v_call: TRBV7-6

cdr3_aa: ASSLAGRGPSTDTQY
v_call: TRBV7-2